This TCR beta chain appears in the sequencing data of a study of T-cell reconstitution after alpha-beta-depleted transplantation in children. Study-wide findings and caveats: The origin of alpha-beta T cells about two months after transplant was reportedly several hundred expanded graft clones. T cells produced anew were the main source of T-cell counts and diversity one year after transplant.

This clonotype was recorded at least ten times. No antigen is known for it. V lost 2 bases and J 0 bases, leaving 14 bases between the germline ends. Germline values: CDR1 DFQATT, CDR2 SNEGSKA (reference sequence). The CDR3 spans 16 residues. Preparation of the TCRbeta library was carried out with unique molecular identifiers. TCRdb recomputed calls from the PCR reads with MiXCR, one row per CDR3 protein. This sample has approximately 250,000 distinct CDR3 sequences, with around 25% found just once. This material consisted of PBMCs, taken before TCRalphabeta/CD19-depleted stem cell transplant. The receptor comes from a girl aged 2-10 years with Fanconi anemia, due to receive a stem cell transplant. The chain links TRBV20-1 to TRBJ2-4; a weak D match, TRBD2 (6 bases). As DNA, the CDR3 is TGCAGTGCTAGACTAAGCGGGCTAGTAGCCAAAAACATTCAGTACTTC. Amino acids: CSARLSGLVAKNIQYF.